This is a list of T cell receptor beta chains from one sample in a study of T cells in Graves' hyperthyroidism and ophthalmopathy. Each CDR3 protein is one row after TCRdb ran MiXCR on the multiplex PCR reads. This sample has 500,000 to 650,000 distinct CDR3 sequences; about 14% occur once, and the top ten carry around 12%. The sample consisted of blood. Receptors were obtained from a woman between 50 and 59 years old with Graves' ophthalmopathy. Both conserved end residues are part of each CDR3. D genes are given only for firm matches. A row's size may be missing; if present it is once, few, many or a size class.

v_gene: TRBV20-1
d_gene: .
abundance: many
j_gene: TRBJ1-5
CDR3aa: CSAGGGGPQHF
CDR3nt: TGCAGTGCTGGCGGGGGAGGGCCCCAGCATTTT

v_gene: TRBV27
d_gene: .
abundance: few
j_gene: TRBJ1-6
CDR3aa: CASSLSGFQSPLHF
CDR3nt: TGTGCCAGCAGTTTATCAGGGTTTCAATCACCCCTCCACTTT

v_gene: TRBV28
d_gene: TRBD2
abundance: many
j_gene: TRBJ2-7
CDR3aa: CASSLAGVYEQYF
CDR3nt: TGTGCCAGCAGCTTAGCGGGTGTATACGAGCAGTACTTC

v_gene: TRBV10-3
d_gene: .
abundance: .
j_gene: TRBJ2-7
CDR3aa: CAIRTERTAYEQYF
CDR3nt: TGTGCCATCAGGACGGAGCGGACCGCCTACGAGCAGTACTTC

v_gene: TRBV20-1
d_gene: TRBD2
abundance: .
j_gene: TRBJ2-4
CDR3aa: CSASSGENIQYF
CDR3nt: TGCAGTGCTAGCAGCGGGGAAAACATTCAGTACTTC

v_gene: TRBV6-2/TRBV6-3
d_gene: TRBD2
abundance: many
j_gene: TRBJ2-7
CDR3aa: CASSYSPTSLPGEQYF
CDR3nt: TGTGCCAGCAGTTACTCTCCGACTAGCCTGCCTGGCGAGCAGTACTTC

v_gene: TRBV28
d_gene: .
abundance: many
j_gene: TRBJ2-2
CDR3aa: CASSRRRGNTGELFF
CDR3nt: TGTGCCAGCAGTCGTCGTAGGGGGAACACCGGGGAGCTGTTTTTT

v_gene: TRBV29-1
d_gene: .
abundance: .
j_gene: TRBJ1-5
CDR3aa: CSVQVGSRDQPQHF
CDR3nt: TGCAGCGTCCAGGTAGGCAGCAGGGATCAGCCCCAGCATTTT

v_gene: TRBV3-1
d_gene: .
abundance: many
j_gene: TRBJ2-7
CDR3aa: CASSPSRGHEQYF
CDR3nt: TGTGCCAGCAGCCCTTCTAGGGGCCACGAGCAGTACTTC

v_gene: TRBV29-1
d_gene: TRBD1
abundance: many
j_gene: TRBJ2-7
CDR3aa: CSVTGRGHEQYF
CDR3nt: TGCAGCGTGACGGGCAGGGGGCACGAGCAGTACTTC

v_gene: TRBV29-1
d_gene: TRBD1
abundance: many
j_gene: TRBJ2-1
CDR3aa: CSVPDRVGVNEQFF
CDR3nt: TGCAGCGTTCCAGACAGGGTTGGGGTCAATGAGCAGTTCTTC

v_gene: TRBV3-1
d_gene: .
abundance: .
j_gene: TRBJ2-2
CDR3aa: CASSPPSNTGELFF
CDR3nt: TGTGCCAGCAGCCCGCCTTCGAACACCGGGGAGCTGTTTTTT

v_gene: TRBV29-1
d_gene: TRBD2
abundance: many
j_gene: TRBJ2-3
CDR3aa: CSVPTSGTLSGTQYF
CDR3nt: TGCAGCGTTCCCACCAGCGGGACTTTATCTGGTACGCAGTATTTT

v_gene: TRBV29-1
d_gene: TRBD1
abundance: .
j_gene: TRBJ1-3
CDR3aa: CSVLKTGVVGNTIYF
CDR3nt: TGCAGCGTCCTAAAGACAGGGGTAGTTGGAAACACCATATATTTT

v_gene: TRBV20-1
d_gene: TRBD2
abundance: many
j_gene: TRBJ2-1
CDR3aa: CSARGLGTSSYNEQFF
CDR3nt: TGCAGTGCTAGAGGCCTTGGGACTAGTTCCTACAATGAGCAGTTCTTC

v_gene: TRBV6-2/TRBV6-3
d_gene: .
abundance: .
j_gene: TRBJ1-2
CDR3aa: CASSSGRSYGYTF
CDR3nt: TGTGCCAGCAGTTCGGGACGGTCTTATGGCTACACCTTC